This entry describes one T cell receptor (beta chain). V gave up 2 bases and J gave up 1 base, with 17 bases separating them. The CDR3 has 16 amino acids. Germline V gene sequence: CDR1 SQVTM, CDR2 ANQGSEA. Extraction of RNA preceded its reverse transcription into cDNA, which served as the sequencing template. Method: immunoSEQ multiplex PCR; TCRdb's copy keeps in-frame clones and lacks some. The table records 180,000 or so clones, 58% of them present only once. The treatment here: oral pan-JAK inhibitor, 5-10 mg twice daily. The data were taken from a study of CD8+ T cells in alopecia areata. The clonotype comes from a human donor with alopecia areata. Sequences were derived from CD4+ T cells sorted from blood, sampled at week 24, from a patient treated with tofacitinib. The chain recombines TRBV29-1 with TRBJ2-5; the D is unclear. This chain's CDR3 is CSVESRTSLFQETQYF. DNA of the CDR3: TGCAGCGTTGAATCCCGTACAAGCTTATTCCAAGAGACCCAGTACTTC. The entire variable domain, with the rest obtained from reference TRBV29-1 and TRBJ2-5, is as follows: SAVISQKPSRDICQRGTSLTIQCQVDSQVTMMFWYRQQPGQSLTLIATANQGSEATYESGFVIDKFPISRPNLTFSTLTVSNMSPEDSSIYLCSVESRTSLFQETQYFGPGTRLLVL.